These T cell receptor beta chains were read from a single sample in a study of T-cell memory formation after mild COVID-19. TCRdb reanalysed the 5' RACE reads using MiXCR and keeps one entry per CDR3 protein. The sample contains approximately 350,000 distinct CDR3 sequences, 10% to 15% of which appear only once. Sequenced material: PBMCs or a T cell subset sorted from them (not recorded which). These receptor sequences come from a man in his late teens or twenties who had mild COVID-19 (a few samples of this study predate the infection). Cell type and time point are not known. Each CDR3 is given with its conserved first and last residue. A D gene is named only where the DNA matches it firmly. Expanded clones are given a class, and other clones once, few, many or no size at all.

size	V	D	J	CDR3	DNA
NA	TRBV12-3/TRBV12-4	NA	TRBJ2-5	CASTLLSGPGLETQYF	TGTGCCAGCACCCTGCTGTCCGGCCCGGGTTTAGAGACCCAGTACTTC
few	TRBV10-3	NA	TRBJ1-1	CATREGGTEAFF	TGTGCCACCAGGGAGGGGGGCACTGAAGCTTTCTTT
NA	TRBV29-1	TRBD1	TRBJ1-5	CSVVQGDRAQPQHF	TGCAGCGTTGTCCAGGGTGACAGGGCTCAGCCCCAGCATTTT
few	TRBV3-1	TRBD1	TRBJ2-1	CASSLDRAPRNNEQFF	TGTGCCAGCAGCCTAGACAGGGCGCCCAGAAACAATGAGCAGTTCTTC
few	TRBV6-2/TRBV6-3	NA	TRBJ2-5	CASSSPGRPLQETQYF	TGTGCCAGCAGCTCCCCCGGGCGGCCACTGCAAGAGACCCAGTACTTC
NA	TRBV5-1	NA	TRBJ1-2	CASSPLQGSYYGYTF	TGCGCCAGCAGCCCCCTGCAGGGGTCCTACTATGGCTACACCTTC
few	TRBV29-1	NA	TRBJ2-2	CSVQSTRNGELFF	TGCAGCGTACAATCGACAAGGAACGGGGAGCTGTTTTTT
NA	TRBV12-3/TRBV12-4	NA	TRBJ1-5	CASSFSGRGQPQHF	TGTGCCAGCAGTTTCTCAGGGAGAGGTCAGCCCCAGCATTTT
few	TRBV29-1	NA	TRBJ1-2	CSGASFDTDSDGYTF	TGCAGCGGCGCCTCCTTCGACACAGATTCAGATGGCTACACCTTC
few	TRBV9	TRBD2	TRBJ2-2	CASSGTRDTGELFF	TGTGCCAGCAGCGGGACTAGAGACACCGGGGAGCTGTTTTTT
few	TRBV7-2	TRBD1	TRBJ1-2	CASSPPDRAYGYTF	TGTGCCAGCAGCCCCCCCGACAGGGCCTATGGCTACACCTTC
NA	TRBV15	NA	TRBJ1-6	CATSRENSPLHF	TGTGCCACCAGCAGAGAAAACTCACCCCTCCACTTT
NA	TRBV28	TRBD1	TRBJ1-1	CASSTGGGRGTEAFF	TGTGCCAGCAGCACAGGGGGGGGTCGGGGCACTGAAGCTTTCTTT
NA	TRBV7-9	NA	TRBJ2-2	CASSPVGGSIMPNTGELFF	TGTGCCAGCAGCCCGGTGGGGGGCTCCATTATGCCGAACACCGGGGAGCTGTTTTTT
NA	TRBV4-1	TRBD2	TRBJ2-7	CASSQEDLLAVSSYEQYF	TGCGCCAGCAGCCAAGAGGATTTGCTAGCGGTAAGCTCCTACGAGCAGTACTTC
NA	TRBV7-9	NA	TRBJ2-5	CASSLGYQDPETQYF	TGTGCCAGCAGCTTAGGGTACCAGGATCCGGAGACCCAGTACTTC
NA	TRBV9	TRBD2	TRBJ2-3	CASSVGTSGGDTQYF	TGTGCCAGCAGCGTAGGAACCAGCGGGGGAGATACGCAGTATTTT
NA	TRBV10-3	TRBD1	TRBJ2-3	CAISGSGQGPDTQYF	TGTGCCATCAGTGGGTCGGGACAGGGCCCAGATACGCAGTATTTT
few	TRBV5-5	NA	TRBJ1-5	CASSDGFHLNQPQHF	TGTGCCAGCAGCGATGGTTTCCATCTCAATCAGCCCCAGCATTTT
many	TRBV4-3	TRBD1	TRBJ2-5	CASSNRDRGETQYF	TGCGCCAGCAGCAACCGGGACAGGGGCGAGACCCAGTACTTC
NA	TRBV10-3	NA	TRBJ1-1	CAISESSGSKTEAFF	TGTGCCATCAGTGAATCCTCAGGGAGTAAGACTGAAGCTTTCTTT
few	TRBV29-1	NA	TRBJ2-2	CSGVGPNTGELFF	TGCAGCGGTGTAGGGCCGAACACCGGGGAGCTGTTTTTT
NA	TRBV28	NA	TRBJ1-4	CASRRQNEKLFF	TGTGCCAGCAGACGACAGAATGAAAAACTGTTTTTT
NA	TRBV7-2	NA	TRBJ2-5	CASSPGNPKGTQYF	TGTGCCAGCAGCCCAGGCAATCCAAAGGGGACCCAGTACTTC
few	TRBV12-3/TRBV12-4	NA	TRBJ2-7	CASSFDGRNEQYF	TGTGCCAGCAGTTTTGACGGGCGGAACGAGCAGTACTTC
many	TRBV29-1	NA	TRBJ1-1	CSVDRGGGTEAFF	TGCAGCGTTGATAGGGGCGGGGGCACTGAAGCTTTCTTT
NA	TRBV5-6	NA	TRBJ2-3	CASSWGGRTDTQYF	TGTGCCAGCAGCTGGGGAGGCCGCACAGATACGCAGTATTTT
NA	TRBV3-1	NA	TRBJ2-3	CASSQEGPGGWTDTQYF	TGTGCCAGCAGCCAAGAGGGGCCCGGGGGCTGGACTGATACGCAGTATTTT
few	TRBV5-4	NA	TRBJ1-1	CASRVRQSDTEAFF	TGTGCCAGCAGAGTCAGGCAGTCGGACACTGAAGCTTTCTTT
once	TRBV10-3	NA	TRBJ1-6	CAISESGGNSPLHF	TGTGCCATCAGTGAGTCGGGCGGGAATTCACCCCTCCACTTT
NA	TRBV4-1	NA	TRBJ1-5	CASSPNNQPQHF	TGCGCCAGCAGCCCGAACAATCAGCCCCAGCATTTT
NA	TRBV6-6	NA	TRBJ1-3	CASSYLSSGNTIYF	TGTGCCAGCAGTTACTTGAGTTCTGGAAACACCATATATTTT
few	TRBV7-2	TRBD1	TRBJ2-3	CASSSWGTGWPDTQYF	TGTGCCAGCAGCTCATGGGGGACAGGGTGGCCAGATACGCAGTATTTT
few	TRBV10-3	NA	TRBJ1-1	CAISARGTNEAFF	TGTGCCATCAGTGCCCGGGGGACAAATGAAGCTTTCTTT
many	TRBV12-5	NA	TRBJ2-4	CASGLGTPAKNIQYF	TGTGCTAGTGGTTTAGGGACTCCAGCCAAAAACATTCAGTACTTC
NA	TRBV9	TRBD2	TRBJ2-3	CASSVATLAGRNTQYF	TGTGCCAGCAGCGTAGCTACACTAGCGGGAAGGAATACGCAGTATTTT
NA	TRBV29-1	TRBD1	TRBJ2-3	CSVKDRGTTQYF	TGCAGCGTTAAGGACAGGGGGACCACGCAGTATTTT
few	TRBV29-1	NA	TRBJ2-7	CSGSGTASGGYEQYF	TGCAGCGGATCCGGGACAGCGAGCGGGGGTTACGAGCAGTACTTC
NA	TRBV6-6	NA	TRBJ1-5	CASSELRGSNQPQHF	TGTGCCAGCAGTGAATTAAGGGGAAGCAATCAGCCCCAGCATTTT
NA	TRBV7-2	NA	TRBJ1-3	CASSHGVGTIYF	TGTGCCAGCAGCCACGGGGTGGGCACCATATATTTT
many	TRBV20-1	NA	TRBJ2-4	CSARERDQNIQYF	TGCAGTGCTAGAGAGCGGGATCAAAACATTCAGTACTTC
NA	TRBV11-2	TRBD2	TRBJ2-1	CATSGEGGNEQFF	TGTGCCACCTCAGGAGAGGGAGGGAATGAGCAGTTCTTC
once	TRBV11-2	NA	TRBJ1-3	CASSLDGRKSYSGNTIYF	TGTGCCAGCAGCTTAGATGGGAGGAAGTCCTACTCTGGAAACACCATATATTTT
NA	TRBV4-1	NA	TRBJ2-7	CASSQHGSSYEQYF	TGCGCCAGCAGCCAACATGGGAGTTCCTACGAGCAGTACTTC
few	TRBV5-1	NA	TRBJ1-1	CASSGGPEAFF	TGCGCCAGCAGCGGGGGGCCTGAAGCTTTCTTT
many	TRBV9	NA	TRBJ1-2	CASSPPRGGIYGYTF	TGTGCCAGCAGCCCTCCCCGGGGGGGGATCTATGGCTACACCTTC
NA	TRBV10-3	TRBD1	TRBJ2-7	CAIWDRGTDEQYF	TGTGCCATATGGGACAGGGGAACCGACGAGCAGTACTTC
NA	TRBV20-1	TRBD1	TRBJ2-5	CSAPTGGGQETQYF	TGCAGTGCCCCCACAGGGGGCGGCCAAGAGACCCAGTACTTC
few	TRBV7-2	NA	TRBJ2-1	CASSLGDNNEQFF	TGTGCCAGCAGCTTAGGGGACAACAATGAGCAGTTCTTC
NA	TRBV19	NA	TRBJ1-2	CASTLGFGGYTF	TGTGCCAGTACTTTAGGCTTCGGCGGCTACACCTTC
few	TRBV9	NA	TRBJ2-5	CASSVAGHGGEETQYF	TGTGCCAGCAGCGTAGCCGGACATGGAGGCGAAGAGACCCAGTACTTC
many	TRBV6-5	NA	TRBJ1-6	CASHRGWPSYNSPLHF	TGTGCCAGCCATCGGGGGTGGCCCTCCTATAATTCACCCCTCCACTTT
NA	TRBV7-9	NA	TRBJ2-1	CASSRTADNEQFF	TGTGCCAGCAGCCGGACAGCGGACAATGAGCAGTTCTTC
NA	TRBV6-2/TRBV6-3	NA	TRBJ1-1	CASSYWGPTEAFF	TGTGCCAGCAGTTACTGGGGTCCTACTGAAGCTTTCTTT
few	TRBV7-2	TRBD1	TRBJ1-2	CASSLVGTGGIYTF	TGTGCCAGCAGCTTGGTTGGGACAGGGGGGATCTACACCTTC